This entry lists 28 T cell receptor beta chains sequenced from one sample in a study of T-cell memory formation after mild COVID-19. TCRdb re-called the 5' RACE reads through MiXCR, storing one row per CDR3 protein. The sample shows roughly 200,000 distinct CDR3 sequences, 15% to 20% of them seen only once. The sample comprised PBMCs or a T cell subset sorted from them (not recorded which). These receptor sequences come from an adult woman who had mild COVID-19 (a few samples of this study predate the infection). Cell type and time point are not known.

This rearrangement joins TRBV29-1 to TRBJ1-2; D might be TRBD1 (5 bases). The CDR3 is 16 residues long. Germline V gene sequence: CDR1 SQVTM, CDR2 ANQGSEA. V gave up 6 bases and J gave up 2 bases, with 22 bases separating them. CDR3 DNA sequence: TGCAGCGTAGGCGGGACGGAATCCTCTAGGAACTATGGCTACACCTTC. Residues: CSVGGTESSRNYGYTF.

The V and J genes are TRBV27 and TRBJ1-2, with D unclear. Germline assignment: CDR1 MNHEY and CDR2 SMNVEV (reference sequence). There are 15 residues in the CDR3. Between the trimmed V and J ends, which lost 3 bases and 6 bases, there was a span of 17 bases. The CDR3 is CASSLRLASAHGYTF. CDR3 DNA: TGTGCCAGCAGTTTGAGATTAGCCTCCGCACATGGCTACACCTTC.

Only a few counts were recorded for this clonotype. The chain couples TRBV5-1 to TRBJ1-1; 7 bases map to TRBD1. The CDR3 runs to 14 residues. The germline V gene encodes CDR1 SGHRS and CDR2 YFSETQ. V dropped 0 bases and J dropped 5; count of bases not matched to a gene: 4. The CDR3 protein is CASSLVAGGTEAFF. DNA for the CDR3: TGCGCCAGCAGCTTGGTGGCAGGGGGGACTGAAGCTTTCTTT.

The chain recombines TRBV12-3 or TRBV12-4 with TRBJ1-3; possible D gene TRBD1, 6 bases. Between the trimmed V and J ends, which lost 5 bases and 0 bases, there was a span of 14 bases. The CDR3 is 16 amino acids. The CDR3 nucleotides are TGTGCCAGCAGTCCCGTGGGGGCCCTCTCTGGAAACACCATATATTTT. This sequence encodes CASSPVGALSGNTIYF.

In this sample, this clonotype turned up a few times. This sequence joins TRBV5-1 and TRBJ2-3; 11 nucleotides align to TRBD2. The germline gives CDR1 SGHRS, CDR2 YFSETQ. Trimming removed 0 bases from V and 3 bases from J; junction bases left unmatched: 12. CDR3 size: 19 residues. CDR3 DNA sequence: TGCGCCAGCAGCTTGGCCCTACTAGCGGGAGATGTTCTTACAGATACGCAGTATTTT. Translating it yields CASSLALLAGDVLTDTQYF.

This chain uses TRBV30 with TRBJ2-3; D unclear. Germline-derived CDR1 and CDR2 are GTSNPN and SVGIG (reference sequence). This CDR3 region has 14 residues. Trimming shortened V by 2 bases and J by 4 bases, and 13 bases separated the two germline ends. The CDR3: CAWSKGFSPDTQYF. CDR3 sequence (DNA): TGTGCCTGGAGTAAGGGATTTTCCCCAGATACGCAGTATTTT.

This CDR3 is CSASTGGTNQPQHF. Here the CDR3 DNA reads TGCAGTGCGTCGACAGGGGGGACCAATCAGCCCCAGCATTTT. This chain links TRBV20-1 with TRBJ1-5, with 9 bases matching TRBD1. CDR1 DFQATT and CDR2 SNEGSKA come from the germline V gene (reference sequence). V lost 6 bases, J lost 3 bases, and 6 bases stayed unmatched. The CDR3 is 14 residues long.

In its sample, this clonotype was seen many times. The chain combines TRBV7-9 with TRBJ2-3; D not certain. This CDR3 is 14 amino acids long. CDR1 and CDR2 from the germline V gene are SEHNR and FQNEAQ (reference sequence). Between the trimmed V and J ends, which lost 5 bases and 2 bases, there was a span of 11 bases. Here the CDR3 reads CASSPSSSTDTQYF. Written as DNA, the CDR3 is TGTGCCAGCAGCCCAAGTAGTTCCACAGATACGCAGTATTTT.

The chain links TRBV12-3 or TRBV12-4 to TRBJ2-3; TRBD2 agrees at 9 bases. The CDR3 covers 15 residues. The V segment lost 4 bases and the J segment 2 bases; nucleotides outside the gene matches: 4. This chain's CDR3 is CASSSAGGVTDTQYF. The CDR3 bases are TGTGCCAGCAGTTCAGCGGGGGGCGTCACAGATACGCAGTATTTT.

This chain links TRBV7-9 with TRBJ2-5; 8 nucleotides match TRBD2. With 5 bases clipped from V and 4 bases from J, the junction kept 6 bases outside the gene matches. The germline V gene has CDR1 SEHNR and CDR2 FQNEAQ (reference sequence). The CDR3 covers 14 residues. DNA of the CDR3: TGTGCCAGCAGCCCTGGGACTAGTGGAGAGACCCAGTACTTC. As protein: CASSPGTSGETQYF. Variable domain in full (rest from reference TRBV7-9 and TRBJ2-5): DTGVSQNPRHKITKRGQNVTFRCDPISEHNRLYWYRQTLGQGPEFLTYFQNEAQLEKSRLLSDRFSAERPKGSFSTLEIQRTEQGDSAMYLCASSPGTSGETQYFGPGTRLLVL.

There are a few counts of this clonotype. V usage is TRBV19 and J usage is TRBJ2-7, with D tentatively TRBD1 or TRBD2 (5 bases each). The CDR3 is 14 amino acids. Germline assignment: CDR1 LNHDA and CDR2 SQIVND (reference sequence). The V end lost 8 bases, the J end lost 2 bases, and 16 bases lay between the germline ends. The CDR3 DNA follows: TGTGCCAGTTTGGGGGTCTCAAATCCCTACGAGCAGTACTTC. It codes for CASLGVSNPYEQYF.

This rearrangement joins TRBV5-1 to TRBJ2-2; D gene uncertain. Looked up from germline, CDR1 is SGHRS and CDR2 is YFSETQ. The CDR3 has 15 amino acids. The ends were cut back, 0 bases at V and 2 bases at J, with 8 bases in the middle. The chain's CDR3 is CASSLGTLNTGELFF. For the CDR3, the DNA is TGCGCCAGCAGCTTGGGGACCCTTAACACCGGGGAGCTGTTTTTT.

The chain links TRBV20-1 to TRBJ1-5; D is unclear. Between the trimmed V and J ends, which lost 1 base and 4 bases, there was a span of 8 bases. This CDR3 is built from 13 residues. Germline CDR1 and CDR2: DFQATT and SNEGSKA (reference sequence). Here the CDR3 DNA reads TGCAGTGCTAGAGGGTACAGTAATCAGCCCCAGCATTTT. It codes for CSARGYSNQPQHF.

The CDR3 region is CASSLAGGQGAYEQYF. CDR3 nucleotide sequence: TGCGCCAGCAGCTTGGCCGGCGGCCAGGGTGCCTACGAGCAGTACTTC. The chain links TRBV5-1 to TRBJ2-7; TRBD1 is a possible D gene (5 bases). The V gene lost 0 bases and the J gene lost 2 bases, with 15 bases spanning the gap. The CDR3 spans 16 residues. Germline loops: CDR1 SGHRS, CDR2 YFSETQ.

The rearrangement links TRBV5-1 to TRBJ2-7; no clear D. The V gene lost 3 bases and the J gene lost 3 bases, with 16 bases spanning the gap. This CDR3 has 15 amino acids. Germline CDR1 reads SGHRS; CDR2 reads YFSETQ. CDR3 sequence (DNA): TGCGCCAGCAGCTCTCACACAGTGGTGGACTACGAGCAGTACTTC. Its translation: CASSSHTVVDYEQYF.

This chain links TRBV24-1 with TRBJ1-2; D is possibly TRBD1 (5 bases). Trimming shortened V by 3 bases and J by 0 bases, and 10 bases separated the two germline ends. The CDR3 totals 15 residues. Germline lookup yields CDR1 KGHDR and CDR2 SFDVKD. The CDR3 spells CATSDAREANYGYTF. In DNA, the CDR3 is TGTGCCACCAGTGATGCCAGGGAAGCTAACTATGGCTACACCTTC.

The chain is built from TRBV12-3 or TRBV12-4 and TRBJ2-2; D is undetermined. Trimming removed 3 bases at V and 4 bases at J, with 6 bases between. This CDR3 is built from 13 residues. The CDR3 here is CASSLVPTGELFF. The CDR3 nucleotides are TGTGCCAGCAGTTTGGTCCCCACCGGGGAGCTGTTTTTT.

The V gene is TRBV5-1, the J gene TRBJ2-5, with 9 bases that match TRBD2. Germline lookup yields CDR1 SGHRS and CDR2 YFSETQ. This CDR3 is 13 amino acids long. J gave up 5 bases and V 6 bases, and 5 bases lay outside the gene matches. In DNA form, the CDR3 reads TGCGCCAGCACCGCGAGCGGGGGGGAGACCCAGTACTTC. Translated: CASTASGGETQYF.

The J gene is TRBJ2-1, the V gene TRBV18; 8 nucleotides agree with TRBD1. Per germline, CDR1 KGHSH and CDR2 LQKENI. The length of the CDR3 is 15 residues. The V gene end was trimmed by 4 bases and the J gene end by 2 bases; junction bases not matched to a gene: 4. CDR3 coding DNA: TGTGCCAGCTCACGAGAGACAGGGGCCTACAATGAGCAGTTCTTC. It specifies CASSRETGAYNEQFF.

This clonotype has only a few counts. The junction and the germline gene differ at one end; a read error may be behind it. This sequence joins TRBV2 and TRBJ2-3; no firm D call. This CDR3 has 11 amino acids. The germline V gene has CDR1 SNHLY and CDR2 FYNNEI. The CDR3, as DNA: TGTGCCAGCAGTCCCAAATTAATTAGGCGGTTT. This sequence encodes CASSPKLIRRF. The full variable domain, completed using reference TRBV2 and TRBJ2-3, is EPEVTQTPSHQVTQMGQEVILRCVPISNHLYFYWYRQILGQKVEFLVSFYNNEISEKSEIFDDQFSVERPDGSNFTLKIRSTKLEDSAMYFCASSPKLIRRFGPGTRLTVL.

The rearrangement joins TRBV7-2 to TRBJ1-2, with 8 bases fitting TRBD1. V lost 0 bases to trimming and J lost 7 bases; unmatched junction nucleotides: 7. The CDR3 has 15 residues. Germline V gene data show CDR1 as SGHTA and CDR2 as FQGNSA. CDR3 in DNA: TGTGCCAGCAGCTTAGCGGGCAGGGGGCAGGGTGGCTACACCTTC. Translation gives CASSLAGRGQGGYTF.

The rearrangement uses TRBV5-1 and TRBJ2-3; 12 nucleotides align to TRBD2. The junction had 1 base not matched to a gene; V was cut back by 1 base and J by 4 bases. Germline V gene sequence: CDR1 SGHRS, CDR2 YFSETQ. The CDR3 is made up of 15 amino acids. In DNA form, the CDR3 reads TGCGCCAGCAGCTTGTCTAGCGGGGGGGCAGATACGCAGTATTTT. It is translated as CASSLSSGGADTQYF.

The chain couples TRBV5-1 to TRBJ2-5; D gene uncertain. Trimming left V 0 bases short and J 2 bases short, with 8 bases between. The CDR3 extends over 14 amino acids. The V gene's germline CDR1 is SGHRS and CDR2 YFSETQ. This CDR3 is CASSLAVLQETQYF. The DNA of the CDR3 is TGCGCCAGCAGCTTGGCAGTCTTACAAGAGACCCAGTACTTC.

This sequence joins TRBV12-3 or TRBV12-4 and TRBJ1-1; a possible D gene is TRBD1 (5 bases). The CDR3 is made up of 15 amino acids. V lost 4 bases to trimming and J lost 5 bases, with 17 bases between them. The CDR3 reads CASSSNNPRVTEAFF. CDR3 bases: TGTGCCAGCAGTTCGAATAACCCCAGGGTGACTGAAGCTTTCTTT.

This clonotype was found a few times. The rearrangement joins TRBV12-3 or TRBV12-4 to TRBJ1-3, with D unclear. V was shortened by 6 bases and J by 0 bases, with 12 bases between the two germline ends. The CDR3 extends over 15 amino acids. The CDR3 region has the DNA TGTGCCAGCAGAATCGGACGGAACTCTGGAAACACCATATATTTT. This gives the protein CASRIGRNSGNTIYF.

The chain is built from TRBV5-1 and TRBJ2-5; 7 nucleotides line up with TRBD1. Trimming at V came to 4 bases and at J to 4 bases, leaving 10 bases not matched to a gene. Per germline, CDR1 SGHRS and CDR2 YFSETQ. This CDR3 has 15 amino acids. The CDR3 bases are TGCGCCAGCAGCCCCAACGACAGGGTTCTAGAGACCCAGTACTTC. Its protein product is CASSPNDRVLETQYF.

This clonotype has only a few counts. This chain joins TRBV5-1 and TRBJ2-3, with a possible D match to TRBD1 (5 bases). This CDR3 spans 13 amino acids. V gave up 1 base and J gave up 5 bases, with 8 bases separating them. Germline CDR1 SGHRS, CDR2 YFSETQ. Here the CDR3 reads CASSLSDRDTQYF. CDR3 DNA sequence: TGCGCCAGCAGCTTGTCCGACAGAGATACGCAGTATTTT.

J is TRBJ1-5 and V is TRBV12-3 or TRBV12-4; a possible D gene is TRBD1 (6 bases). CDR3 length: 16 residues. V lost 3 bases and J lost 1, with 13 bases in between. The CDR3 DNA follows: TGTGCCAGCAGTTTTGGGGGGCGGATGAGCAATCAGCCCCAGCATTTT. Protein product: CASSFGGRMSNQPQHF.